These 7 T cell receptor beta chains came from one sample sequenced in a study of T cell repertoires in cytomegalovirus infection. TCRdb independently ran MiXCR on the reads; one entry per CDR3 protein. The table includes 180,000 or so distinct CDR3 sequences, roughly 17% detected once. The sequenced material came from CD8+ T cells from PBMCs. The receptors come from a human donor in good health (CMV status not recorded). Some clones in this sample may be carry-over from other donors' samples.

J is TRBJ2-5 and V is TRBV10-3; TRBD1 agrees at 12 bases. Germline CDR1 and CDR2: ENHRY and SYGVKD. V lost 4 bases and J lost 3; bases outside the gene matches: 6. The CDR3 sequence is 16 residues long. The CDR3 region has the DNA TGTGCCATCAGTGCATCCGGGACAGGGGGCGAAGAGACCCAGTACTTC. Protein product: CAISASGTGGEETQYF.

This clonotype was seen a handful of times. The CDR3 sequence: CASSYSSGGLSSGANVLTF. The CDR3 DNA sequence: TGTGCCAGCAGTTACTCGTCGGGGGGCTTGAGCTCTGGGGCCAACGTCCTGACTTTC. This chain connects TRBV6-2 or TRBV6-3 to TRBJ2-6; tentative D call: TRBD2 (7 bases). CDR1 is MNHEY, CDR2 SVGEGT, per germline. The V end was cut by 0 bases, the J end by 0 bases, with 15 bases between. The CDR3 is 19 residues long.

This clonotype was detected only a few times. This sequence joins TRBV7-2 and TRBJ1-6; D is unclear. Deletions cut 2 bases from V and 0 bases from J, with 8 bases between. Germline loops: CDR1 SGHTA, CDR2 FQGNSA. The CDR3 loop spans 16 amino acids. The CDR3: CASSLMRSSYNSPLHF. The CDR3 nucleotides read TGTGCCAGCAGCTTAATGAGGAGCTCCTATAATTCACCCCTCCACTTT.

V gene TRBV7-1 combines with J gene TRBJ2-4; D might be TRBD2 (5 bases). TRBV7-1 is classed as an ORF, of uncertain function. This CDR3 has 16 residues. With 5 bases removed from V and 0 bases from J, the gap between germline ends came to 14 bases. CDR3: CASSPDGLLAKNIQYF. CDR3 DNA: TGTGCCAGCAGCCCCGACGGACTGTTAGCCAAAAACATTCAGTACTTC.

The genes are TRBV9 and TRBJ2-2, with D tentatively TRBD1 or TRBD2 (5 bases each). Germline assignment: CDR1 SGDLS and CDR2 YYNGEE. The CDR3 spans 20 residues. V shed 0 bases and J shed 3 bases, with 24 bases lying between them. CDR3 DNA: TGTGCCAGCAGCGTAGCGGCCCGGCAATCGGGACGAATCGACACCGGGGAGCTGTTTTTT. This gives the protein CASSVAARQSGRIDTGELFF.

The CDR3 sequence is CASSFEGGSTDTQYF. CDR3 nucleotide sequence: TGTGCCAGCAGCTTCGAGGGGGGTAGCACAGATACGCAGTATTTT. The V and J genes are TRBV11-2 and TRBJ2-3; tentatively, D is TRBD1 or TRBD2 (6 bases each). Germline lookup yields CDR1 SGHAT and CDR2 FQNNGV. V was pared by 3 bases and J by 0 bases, with 10 bases between. The CDR3 sequence is 15 residues long.

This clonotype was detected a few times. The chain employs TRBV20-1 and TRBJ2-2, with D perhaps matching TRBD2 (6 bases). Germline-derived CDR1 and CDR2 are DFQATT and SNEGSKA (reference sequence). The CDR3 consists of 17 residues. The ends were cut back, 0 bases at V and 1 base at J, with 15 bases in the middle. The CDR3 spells CSARDSIAGRNTGELFF. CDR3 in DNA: TGCAGTGCTAGAGATAGCATCGCGGGAAGGAACACCGGGGAGCTGTTTTTT.